This T cell receptor beta chain was retrieved from a study of blood T cell repertoires in COVID-19. V gave up 4 bases and J gave up 14 bases, with 13 bases separating them. Germline CDR1 is SGDLS and CDR2 is YYNGEE. The CDR3 loop spans 12 amino acids. TCRdb keeps only in-frame clones here, not all; method: immunoSEQ multiplex PCR. The sample yields roughly 200,000 clones, 70% to 90% seen once. The source is a woman in her 30s who had been exposed to COVID-19. The rearrangement uses TRBV9 and TRBJ1-6, with D unclear. The sequenced sample was PBMCs or T cells enriched from blood (not recorded which). The CDR3 protein is CASSQNLLALHF. Here the CDR3 DNA reads TGTGCCAGCAGCCAAAATCTCTTAGCCCTCCACTTT.